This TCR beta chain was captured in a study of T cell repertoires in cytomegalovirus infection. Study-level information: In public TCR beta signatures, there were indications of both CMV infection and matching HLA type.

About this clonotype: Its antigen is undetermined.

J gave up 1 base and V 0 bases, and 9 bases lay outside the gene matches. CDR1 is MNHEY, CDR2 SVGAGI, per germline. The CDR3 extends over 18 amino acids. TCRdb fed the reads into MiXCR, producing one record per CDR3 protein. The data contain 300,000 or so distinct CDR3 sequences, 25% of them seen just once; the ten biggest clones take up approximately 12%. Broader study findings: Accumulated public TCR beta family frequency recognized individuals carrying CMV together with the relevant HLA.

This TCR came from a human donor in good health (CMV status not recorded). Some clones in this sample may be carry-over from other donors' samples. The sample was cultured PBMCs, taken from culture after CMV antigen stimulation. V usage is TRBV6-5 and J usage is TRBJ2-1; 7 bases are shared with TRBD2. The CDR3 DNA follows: TGTGCCAGCAGTTACTCGGTTATTCGGCGGGGGTCCTACAATGAGCAGTTCTTC. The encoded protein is CASSYSVIRRGSYNEQFF.